This TCR beta chain came from a study of beta chain features in type 1 diabetes. Across the whole study: Examination spanned 100 million to 120 million sorted cells from all samples. Study conclusions and caveats: Significant though moderate, a shortening of TCRB CDR3s appeared in all four CD4+ subsets of Type 1 diabetes patients.

Heparinised blood was drawn once per donor, averaging roughly 110 mL. Markers CD45RO/CCR7/CD25/CD127/CD95/CD27 served to sort CD4+ naive, central memory, regulatory and stem cell-like memory cells. The investigators reverse transcribed all of the isolated RNA, so they sequenced expressed TCRB transcripts. Each sample of naive, central memory or regulatory T cells had, on average, about 3.57 million reads. The data were produced by immunoSEQ multiplex PCR, yet TCRdb's version contains in-frame clones alone and is incomplete. This table holds some 350,000 clones, 8% to 10% found once. Comments on this clone: What it binds is not known.

V dropped 5 bases and J dropped 4; count of bases not matched to a gene: 19. The CDR3 has 19 amino acids. Germline CDR1 is SGHRS and CDR2 is YFSETQ. This receptor was identified in a man aged 25-45 years with type 1 diabetes. The sequenced material came from central memory CD4+ T cells from blood. The chain uses TRBV5-1 and TRBJ1-3; 9 bases are shared with TRBD1. CDR3 sequence: CASSLYLLTGTGSGNTIYF. The CDR3 DNA follows: TGCGCCAGCAGTCTGTACCTTCTGACCGGGACAGGGAGCGGAAACACCATATATTTT.